This T cell receptor beta chain was identified in a study of blood T cell repertoires in COVID-19. Study background: COVID-19 samples from acute and convalescent phases originated in the United States, Italy and Spain. Sample material is recorded as cDNA or gDNA derived from T cells, B-cell-depleted T cells, or PBMCs.

Germline CDR1 and CDR2: MNHEY and SVGEGT. Trimming took off 6 bases at V and 4 bases at J, with 13 bases between the two ends. CDR3 length: 14 residues. As processed by the authors: Amplification with reference gene primers provided the estimates of nucleated cell counts. Generated by immunoSEQ multiplex PCR, the TCRdb table keeps only in-frame clones and is missing some. The D gene and trimming were derived from the DNA, and the V and J assignments and clone size from that table. The repertoire holds 140,000 or so clones, with 85% to 90% as singletons. This sequence joins TRBV6-2 or TRBV6-3 and TRBJ1-5; a possible D gene is TRBD1 (6 bases). Sequencing input: peripheral blood. The source is a woman aged 55-75 years with active COVID-19. The CDR3 nucleotides read TGTGCCAGCAGCGCCGGGACACTAAATCAGCCCCAGCATTTT. This translates into CASSAGTLNQPQHF.